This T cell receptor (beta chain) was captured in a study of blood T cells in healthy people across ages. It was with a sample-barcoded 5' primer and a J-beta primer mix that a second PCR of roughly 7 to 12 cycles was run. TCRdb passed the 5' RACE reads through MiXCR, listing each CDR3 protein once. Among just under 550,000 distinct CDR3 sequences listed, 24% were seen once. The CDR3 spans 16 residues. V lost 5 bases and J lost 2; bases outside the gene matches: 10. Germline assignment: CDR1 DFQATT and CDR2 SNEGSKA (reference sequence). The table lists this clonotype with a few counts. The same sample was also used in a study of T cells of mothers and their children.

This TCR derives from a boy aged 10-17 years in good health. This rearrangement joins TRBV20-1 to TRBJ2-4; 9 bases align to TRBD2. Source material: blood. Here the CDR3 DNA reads TGCAGTGCTCTCGACGTAAGCGGGGGGTCCAAAAACATTCAGTACTTC. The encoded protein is CSALDVSGGSKNIQYF.